These 3 T cell receptor beta chains were all obtained from the same sample, sequenced in a study of blood T cells in healthy people across ages. With a J-beta primer mix and a sample-barcoded 5' primer, a second PCR ran about 6 to 11 cycles. TCRdb re-analysed the 5' RACE reads in MiXCR, keeping a single row per CDR3 protein. This table has about 620,000 distinct CDR3 sequences, approximately 21% appearing once. Sequencing input: blood. Receptors originate from a man between 65 and 80 years old in good health.

In regard to this clonotype: This could be a read error, since a much larger clone is one nucleotide away. This chain links TRBV29-1 with TRBJ2-3, with D possibly TRBD2 on 6 matching bases. CDR1 is SQVTM, CDR2 ANQGSEA, per germline. There are 13 residues in the CDR3. The CDR3 spells CSVVPTSTDAQYF. The CDR3 DNA sequence: TGCAGCGTTGTCCCTACTAGCACAGATGCGCAGTATTTT.

In this sample, this clonotype turned up a few times. The chain couples TRBV20-1 to TRBJ2-1, with 8 positions matching TRBD2. CDR1 is DFQATT and CDR2 is SNEGSKA in the germline V gene (reference sequence). V gave up 5 bases and J gave up 4 bases; unmatched junction bases: 7. The CDR3 consists of 14 residues. The CDR3 region has the DNA TGCAGTGCTCAGTCTAGCGGGCCATACAATGAGCAGTTCTTC. Translating gives CSAQSSGPYNEQFF.

The gene calls are TRBV12-5 and TRBJ2-1, with D tentatively TRBD2 (6 bases). The CDR3 totals 16 residues. Germline CDR1 and CDR2: LGHNT and FRNRAP. With 6 bases removed from V and 0 bases from J, the gap between germline ends came to 15 bases. CDR3 sequence (DNA): TGTGCTAGTGGCCCCGGCGGGGAAAGCTCCTACAATGAGCAGTTCTTC. This encodes CASGPGGESSYNEQFF.